Listed here are 14 T cell receptor beta chains from one sample, sequenced in a study of vaccination effects on CD4 cells after COVID-19 (dated by TCRdb to between 2021 and 2023). After around 10 days of culture, CD4+ T cells were isolated with the EasySep CD4+ T cell isolation kit. These receptors lack a known antigen. Receptor libraries were prepared by the immunoSEQ multiplex PCR assay. TCRdb took over this immuneACCESS table, retaining in-frame rearrangements with V and J assigned. Such tables are incomplete; in checked studies, under half of the missing clones stem from an unresolved V gene, and the remainder is unexplained. The sample table shows over 45,000 clones, and about 67% are seen once. In total, the top ten clones hold approximately 5% of the sample. Sequencing used CD4+ T cells from PBMCs cultured without peptide, obtained before COVID-19 vaccination. The receptors derive from a human donor who received a COVID-19 vaccine.

This chain joins TRBV12-3 or TRBV12-4 and TRBJ1-5, with a possible D match to TRBD1 (5 bases). The CDR3 consists of 13 residues. Trimming removed 0 bases from V and 7 bases from J, with 7 bases in between. The CDR3 DNA follows: TGTGCCAGCAGTTTAGCCAGGGACCAGCCCCAGCATTTT. It translates to CASSLARDQPQHF.

The V and J genes are TRBV5-1 and TRBJ2-5, with 7 positions matching TRBD1. Trimming cost V 0 bases and J 1 base; bases outside gene matches: 6. The CDR3 sequence is 16 residues long. The germline V gene has CDR1 SGHRS and CDR2 YFSETQ. CDR3 amino acids: CASSLGQGSRQETQYF. CDR3 in DNA: TGCGCCAGCAGCTTGGGACAGGGCTCTCGCCAAGAGACCCAGTACTTC.

The CDR3 protein is CASSLAGRAYNEQFF. CDR3 nucleotides: TGTGCCAGCAGCTTAGCAGGCAGAGCGTACAATGAGCAGTTCTTC. The V and J genes are TRBV11-1 and TRBJ2-1; no definite D call. The CDR3 runs 15 residues. Trimming left V 0 bases short and J 4 bases short, with 10 bases between. Germline CDR1 and CDR2: SGHAT and FQDESV (reference sequence).

This clone was recorded a few times. The chain couples TRBV12-1 to TRBJ2-1; the D segment call TRBD2 is taken from the table without a DNA check. TRBV12-1 is a known pseudogene. The CDR3 has 16 amino acids. The chain's CDR3 is CASSPLLAGDYNEQFF. The CDR3 region has the DNA TGTGCCAGCAGCCCCTTACTAGCGGGAGATTACAATGAGCAGTTCTTC.

J is TRBJ2-7 and V is TRBV6-5, with TRBD2 identical over 11 bases. Germline CDR1 and CDR2: MNHEY and SVGAGI. The CDR3 covers 15 residues. J was trimmed by 1 base and V by 6 bases; bases with no gene match: 5. The CDR3 loop is CASRRLAGTSYEQYF. The CDR3 coding sequence is TGTGCCAGCAGGCGACTAGCGGGAACTTCCTACGAGCAGTACTTC.

The chain couples TRBV19 to TRBJ2-6, with D unresolved. This CDR3 has 17 residues. V was pared by 4 bases and J by 0 bases, with 13 bases between. Germline lookup yields CDR1 LNHDA and CDR2 SQIVND (reference sequence). As DNA, the CDR3 is TGTGCCAGTAGTACTCCCCCAGGCAGCTCTGGGGCCAACGTCCTGACTTTC. Amino acids: CASSTPPGSSGANVLTF.

The genes are TRBV29-1 and TRBJ2-7; 9 bases line up with TRBD1. The CDR3 sequence is 13 residues long. The V segment lost 6 bases and the J segment 5 bases; nucleotides outside the gene matches: 8. CDR1 is SQVTM and CDR2 is ANQGSEA in the germline V gene. CDR3 bases: TGCAGCGTCCTAGGACAGGGGAAAGACGAGCAGTACTTC. Encoded protein: CSVLGQGKDEQYF.

The genes are TRBV25-1 and TRBJ2-3; D remains unclear. The CDR3 is made up of 14 amino acids. The ends were cut back, 3 bases at V and 0 bases at J, with 7 bases in the middle. CDR1 is MGHDK and CDR2 is SYGVNS in the germline V gene. This CDR3 reads CASSDSGSTDTQYF. Here the CDR3 DNA reads TGTGCCAGCAGTGACAGTGGGAGCACAGATACGCAGTATTTT.

The chain employs TRBV11-2 and TRBJ1-6; the match to TRBD1 covers 7 bases. The germline CDR1 and CDR2 sequences are SGHAT and FQNNGV. The junction had 15 bases not matched to a gene; V was cut back by 2 bases and J by 8 bases. This CDR3 contains 18 residues. This CDR3 is CASSLKGTTGVKHSPLHF. CDR3 nucleotides: TGTGCCAGCAGCTTAAAGGGAACAACAGGGGTGAAACATTCACCCCTCCACTTT.

The chain carries TRBV3-1 (or the pseudogene TRBV3-2) and TRBJ2-7; D remains ambiguous. The germline V gene has CDR1 LGHDT and CDR2 YNNKEL (reference sequence). Trimming left V 0 bases short and J 4 bases short, with 10 bases between. CDR3 size: 14 residues. The CDR3 DNA sequence: TGTGCCAGCAGCCAAGAGTCCAGGCATTACGAGCAGTACTTC. Translation gives CASSQESRHYEQYF.

V is TRBV6-2 or TRBV6-3 and J is TRBJ1-2, with D unresolved. The length of the CDR3 is 13 residues. Trimming pared 6 bases from V and 7 bases from J, leaving 15 bases between. Looked up from germline, CDR1 is MNHEY and CDR2 is SVGEGT. Written as DNA, the CDR3 is TGTGCCAGCAGCCGAACCGGGAGGTCTGGCTACACCTTC. It yields the protein CASSRTGRSGYTF.

This chain links TRBV7-9 with TRBJ2-3, with 7 bases that match TRBD2. The J segment lost 0 bases and the V segment lost 5 bases, leaving 17 bases of the junction unmatched. Germline CDR1 SEHNR, CDR2 FQNEAQ (reference sequence). The CDR3 has 19 residues. Here the CDR3 reads CASSKRITGTTSSTDTQYF. Written as DNA, the CDR3 is TGTGCCAGCAGCAAAAGGATAACCGGGACTACATCTAGCACAGATACGCAGTATTTT.

V usage is TRBV5-1 and J usage is TRBJ2-1; tentatively, D is TRBD2 (5 bases). The CDR3 covers 15 residues. V was shortened by 0 bases and J by 0 bases, with 7 bases between the two germline ends. Per the germline V gene, CDR1 is SGHRS and CDR2 is YFSETQ. The CDR3 is CASSLATSSYNEQFF. DNA of the CDR3: TGCGCCAGCAGCTTGGCTACTAGCTCCTACAATGAGCAGTTCTTC.

The V call is TRBV21-1, the J call TRBJ2-6; no check of the table's D call, TRBD2, against the DNA was made. TRBV21-1 is an annotated pseudogene. The CDR3 runs 15 residues. CDR3 nucleotide sequence: TGTGCCAGCAGCACTACCAACCCTGGGGCCAACGTCCTGACTTTC. This codes for CASSTTNPGANVLTF.